Presented here are 23 T cell receptor beta chains from one specimen sequenced in a study of early T cells in non-severe SARS-CoV-2 infection. TCRdb fed the 5' RACE reads into MiXCR, producing one record per CDR3 protein. The sample lists 65,000 to 90,000 distinct CDR3 sequences; around 10% were seen once. Sequencing used whole blood. These receptors were collected from an adult who was a healthcare worker with PCR-confirmed SARS-CoV-2 infection or an uninfected control (not recorded which).

This clonotype was observed many times. This sequence joins TRBV29-1 and TRBJ1-4; D gene unclear. Per germline, CDR1 SQVTM and CDR2 ANQGSEA. The CDR3 runs 12 residues. V was cut by 4 bases and J by 8 bases, with 11 bases left in between. CDR3 nucleotide sequence: TGCAGCGTTGGGGAGGGTTGGGAAAAACTGTTTTTT. This sequence encodes CSVGEGWEKLFF.

This clonotype was observed a handful of times. The genes are TRBV12-3 or TRBV12-4 and TRBJ1-5, with a possible D match to TRBD1 (5 bases). The CDR3 is made up of 14 amino acids. V was shortened by 4 bases and J by 6 bases, with 13 bases between the two germline ends. The DNA for the CDR3 is TGTGCCAGCAGTTCTTATAGGGGCGGTCAGCCCCAGCATTTT. Translation: CASSSYRGGQPQHF.

The rearrangement joins TRBV18 to TRBJ2-7; 11 bases map to TRBD2. After removal of 10 bases from V and 3 bases from J, the junction contained 8 bases not matched to a gene. Germline V CDR1 and CDR2: KGHSH, LQKENI. This CDR3 spans 14 amino acids. DNA of the CDR3: TGTGCCATATATAGCGGGAGGGCCTTCTACGAGCAGTACTTC. Encoded protein: CAIYSGRAFYEQYF.

Notes on this clonotype: This may come from a read error, since a much larger clone is one base off. Because the CDR3 is missing its conserved closing phenylalanine or tryptophan, this is likely a read error. The rearrangement links TRBV11-2 to TRBJ2-5; D remains ambiguous. The germline gives CDR1 SGHAT, CDR2 FQNNGV. V shed 1 base and J shed 5 bases, with 8 bases lying between them. CDR3 length equals 13 residues. The CDR3 here is CASSLGQTETQYS. CDR3 DNA: TGTGCCAGCAGCTTAGGTCAGACGGAGACCCAGTACTCC.

V gene TRBV3-1 combines with J gene TRBJ2-5, with 8 bases aligning to TRBD2. V trimming: 0 bases; J trimming: 4 bases; junction bases outside the gene matches: 10. Germline V gene sequence: CDR1 LGHDT, CDR2 YNNKEL (reference sequence). The CDR3 extends over 17 amino acids. The CDR3 region is CASSQDSAGLAAETQYF. CDR3 DNA sequence: TGTGCCAGCAGCCAAGATTCCGCCGGACTAGCAGCAGAGACCCAGTACTTC.

This clonotype was counted at least ten times. This chain connects TRBV2 to TRBJ1-1, with 10 bases aligning to TRBD1. Germline V lookup: CDR1 SNHLY, CDR2 FYNNEI. The CDR3 is 12 residues long. V was clipped by 6 bases and J by 5 bases; unmatched bases: 0. The CDR3 sequence: CASRGQGTEAFF. CDR3 nucleotides: TGTGCCAGCAGGGGACAGGGGACTGAAGCTTTCTTT.

This clonotype appeared many times. CDR3 DNA sequence: TGCGCCAGCAGCCAGGATGGGCAGGGGACAGATACGCAGTATTTT. It encodes CASSQDGQGTDTQYF. The chain carries TRBV4-1 and TRBJ2-3, with D tentatively TRBD1 (6 bases). V lost 3 bases and J 3 bases, leaving 13 bases between the germline ends. Germline CDR1 is MGHRA and CDR2 is YSYEKL. This CDR3 spans 15 amino acids.

The V call is TRBV14, the J call TRBJ2-1; the D gene is possibly TRBD2 (5 bases). CDR1 and CDR2 from the germline V gene are SGHDN and FVKESK. V lost 3 bases, J lost 3 bases, and 15 bases lay in between. The CDR3 length is 16 residues. CDR3 DNA sequence: TGTGCCAGCAGCCAGGGCCTTTTTCGGGGCTACAATGAGCAGTTCTTC. Translation gives CASSQGLFRGYNEQFF.

This clonotype was detected ten times or more. The rearrangement links TRBV5-5 to TRBJ2-3; no firm D call. The CDR3 has 17 amino acids. V gave up 2 bases and J gave up 2 bases, with 18 bases separating them. Germline CDR1 reads SGHKS; CDR2 reads YYEKEE (reference sequence). The CDR3 sequence: CASSLRRPPRSTDTQYF. The CDR3 DNA reads as TGTGCCAGCAGCTTAAGAAGGCCACCGAGGTCCACAGATACGCAGTATTTT.

V usage is TRBV2 and J usage is TRBJ1-2, with 10 bases that match TRBD1. V shed 6 bases and J 6 bases; nucleotides not matched to a gene: 4. The CDR3 covers 13 residues. Germline V CDR1 and CDR2: SNHLY, FYNNEI. The CDR3 region is CASSGTGVDGYTF. In DNA, the CDR3 is TGTGCCAGCAGCGGGACAGGGGTAGATGGCTACACCTTC.

The table lists this clonotype with a few counts. The chain combines TRBV29-1 with TRBJ2-1, with no clear D. Germline V gene lookup returns CDR1 SQVTM and CDR2 ANQGSEA. CDR3 length: 10 amino acids. V was trimmed by 4 bases and J by 5 bases, leaving 3 bases between them. CDR3 nucleotides: TGCAGCGTTGTAGACAATGAGCAGTTCTTC. The encoded protein is CSVVDNEQFF.

The chain combines TRBV19 with TRBJ1-4; 8 bases align to TRBD1. Germline V gene sequence: CDR1 LNHDA, CDR2 SQIVND (reference sequence). CDR3 length: 14 residues. The ends lost 4 bases at V and 4 bases at J; junction bases unmatched: 2. DNA of the CDR3: TGTGCCAGTAGTACCGGGACAGGTAATGAAAAACTGTTTTTT. This sequence encodes CASSTGTGNEKLFF.

The chain has TRBV20-1 and TRBJ2-2; 8 bases are shared with TRBD2. Trimming cost V 5 bases and J 7 bases; bases outside gene matches: 12. Germline lookup yields CDR1 DFQATT and CDR2 SNEGSKA (reference sequence). This CDR3 comprises 15 residues. CDR3 in amino acids: CSAQTDSGTVGELFF. The DNA of the CDR3 is TGCAGTGCTCAGACGGATAGCGGGACGGTCGGGGAGCTGTTTTTT.

This clonotype was observed many times. The chain links TRBV12-5 to TRBJ2-5, with 7 nucleotides matching TRBD1. Per the germline V gene, CDR1 is LGHNT and CDR2 is FRNRAP. The CDR3 has 14 residues. V shed 6 bases and J 3 bases; nucleotides not matched to a gene: 7. In DNA, the CDR3 is TGTGCTAGTGGGTCGGGACAGAGAAAAGAGACCCAGTACTTC. The encoded protein is CASGSGQRKETQYF. Combining the CDR3 with reference TRBV12-5 and TRBJ2-5 gives the whole variable domain DARVTQTPRHKVTEMGQEVTMRCQPILGHNTVFWYRQTMMQGLELLAYFRNRAPLDDSGMPKDRFSAEMPDATLATLKIQPSEPRDSAVYFCASGSGQRKETQYFGPGTRLLVL.

This chain joins TRBV24-1 and TRBJ2-3; TRBD1 matches 10 bases. The germline gives CDR1 KGHDR, CDR2 SFDVKD. Losses at the gene ends were 5 bases for V and 7 bases for J; bases not matched to a gene: 8. This CDR3 comprises 15 residues. CDR3 nucleotides: TGTGCCACCAGTGGCGGGACAGGGGCTAGGAATACGCAGTATTTT. It translates to CATSGGTGARNTQYF.

This clonotype was seen repeatedly, ten times or more. This chain connects TRBV27 to TRBJ2-4; D possibly uses TRBD1 or TRBD2 (5 bases each). This CDR3 spans 14 amino acids. The V gene's germline CDR1 is MNHEY and CDR2 SMNVEV (reference sequence). V lost 5 bases and J 1 base, leaving 9 bases between the germline ends. The CDR3 loop reads CASSRGLAKNIQYF. DNA for the CDR3: TGTGCCAGCAGTCGGGGCCTGGCCAAAAACATTCAGTACTTC.

The chain is built from TRBV18 and TRBJ1-5; TRBD1 matches 8 bases. The CDR3 runs 14 residues. J gave up 7 bases and V 2 bases, and 4 bases lay outside the gene matches. Germline CDR1 is KGHSH and CDR2 is LQKENI. CDR3 residues: CASSPYRGGQPQHF. CDR3 in DNA: TGTGCCAGCTCACCATACAGGGGGGGACAGCCCCAGCATTTT.

This clonotype turned up a few times. V usage is TRBV2 and J usage is TRBJ2-7, with TRBD2 matching over 15 bases. The junction had 18 bases not matched to a gene; V was cut back by 8 bases and J by 7 bases. Germline CDR1 and CDR2: SNHLY and FYNNEI. This CDR3 is built from 18 residues. The CDR3 nucleotides are TGTGCCAGCCTCGCCGGGACTAGCGGGGGGCTGTCATCGTGGGAGCAGTACTTC. It codes for CASLAGTSGGLSSWEQYF.

This clonotype came up many times. J is TRBJ1-2 and V is TRBV12-3 or TRBV12-4; TRBD1 might be the D (5 bases). V was clipped by 3 bases and J by 4 bases, with 9 bases between them. CDR3 size: 13 residues. In nucleotides, the CDR3 is TGTGCCAGCAGTTTGACAGCAAGCTATGGCTACACCTTC. Its translation: CASSLTASYGYTF.

This clonotype was counted ten times or more. The chain couples TRBV7-9 to TRBJ1-1, with a weak D call TRBD1 (6 bases). V lost 2 bases and J 1 base, leaving 8 bases between the germline ends. Germline V gene sequence: CDR1 SEHNR, CDR2 FQNEAQ (reference sequence). This CDR3 is built from 14 residues. The CDR3 sequence is CASSLRQANTEAFF. The CDR3 coding sequence is TGTGCCAGCAGCTTACGACAGGCGAACACTGAAGCTTTCTTT.

This clonotype was seen only a few times. The rearrangement uses TRBV27 and TRBJ2-7; TRBD2 aligns across 8 bases. V shed 5 bases, J shed 7 bases, and the junction held 7 bases outside the gene matches. CDR3 size: 13 residues. Germline V gives CDR1 MNHEY, CDR2 SMNVEV (reference sequence). CDR3 loop: CASSLGLAREQYF. CDR3 sequence (DNA): TGTGCCAGCAGTCTCGGACTAGCAAGGGAGCAGTACTTC.

This clonotype was observed a few times. The chain has TRBV7-3 and TRBJ2-3; a weak D match, TRBD1 (7 bases). Trimming took 0 bases from V and 5 from J, leaving 15 bases between them. This CDR3 spans 16 amino acids. Germline CDR1 reads SGHTA; CDR2 reads FQGTGA. The DNA of the CDR3 is TGTGCCAGCAGCTTAACATCGGCAGGGGGGAAAGATACGCAGTATTTT. Translated: CASSLTSAGGKDTQYF.

This clonotype was seen ten or more times. The genes are TRBV29-1 and TRBJ2-7; 9 nucleotides align to TRBD1. The V gene end was trimmed by 4 bases and the J gene end by 2 bases; junction bases not matched to a gene: 3. The CDR3 contains 13 residues. Germline V CDR1 and CDR2: SQVTM, ANQGSEA. The CDR3 reads CSVGRDRAYEQYF. The CDR3, as DNA: TGCAGCGTTGGAAGGGACAGGGCCTACGAGCAGTACTTC.